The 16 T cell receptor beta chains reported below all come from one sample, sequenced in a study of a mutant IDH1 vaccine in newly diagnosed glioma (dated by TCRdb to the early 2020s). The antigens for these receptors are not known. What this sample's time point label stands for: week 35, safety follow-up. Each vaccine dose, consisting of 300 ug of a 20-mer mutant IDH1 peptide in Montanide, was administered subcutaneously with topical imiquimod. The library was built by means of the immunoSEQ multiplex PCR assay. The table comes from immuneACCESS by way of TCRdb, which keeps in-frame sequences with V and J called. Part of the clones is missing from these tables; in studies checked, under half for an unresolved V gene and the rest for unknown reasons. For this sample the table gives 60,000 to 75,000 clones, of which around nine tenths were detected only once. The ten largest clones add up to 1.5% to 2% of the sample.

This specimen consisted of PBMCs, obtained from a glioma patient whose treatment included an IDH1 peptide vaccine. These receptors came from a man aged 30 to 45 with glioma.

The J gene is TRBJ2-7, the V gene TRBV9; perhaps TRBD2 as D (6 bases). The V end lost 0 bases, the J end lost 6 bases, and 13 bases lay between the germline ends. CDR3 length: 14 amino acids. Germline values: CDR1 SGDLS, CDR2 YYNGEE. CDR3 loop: CASSVVVSGAEQYF. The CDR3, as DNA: TGTGCCAGCAGCGTAGTTGTTAGCGGCGCCGAGCAGTACTTC.

CDR3 in amino acids: CASSFGRTGEAFF. The CDR3 bases are TGTGCCAGCAGCTTTGGACGGACCGGTGAAGCTTTCTTT. This chain connects TRBV7-2 to TRBJ1-1; D uncertain. The germline V and J ends were trimmed by 3 bases and 7 bases, with 12 bases remaining between them. Germline V lookup: CDR1 SGHTA, CDR2 FQGNSA. The CDR3 spans 13 residues.

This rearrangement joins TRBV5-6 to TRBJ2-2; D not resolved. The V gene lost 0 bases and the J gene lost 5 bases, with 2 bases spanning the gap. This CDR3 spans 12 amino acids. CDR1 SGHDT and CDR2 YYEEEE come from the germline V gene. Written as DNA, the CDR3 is TGTGCCAGCAGCTTGGCAACCGGGGAGCTGTTTTTT. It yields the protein CASSLATGELFF. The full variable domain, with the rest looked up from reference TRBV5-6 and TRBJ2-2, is DAGVTQSPTHLIKTRGQQVTLRCSPKSGHDTVSWYQQALGQGPQFIFQYYEEEERQRGNFPDRFSGHQFPNYSSELNVNALLLGDSALYLCASSLATGELFFGEGSRLTVL.

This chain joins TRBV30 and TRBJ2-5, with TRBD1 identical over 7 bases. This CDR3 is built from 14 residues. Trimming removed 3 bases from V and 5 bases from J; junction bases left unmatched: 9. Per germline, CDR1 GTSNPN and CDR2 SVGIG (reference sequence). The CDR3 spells CAWSDDRAAETQYF. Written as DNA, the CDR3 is TGTGCCTGGAGCGATGACAGGGCCGCGGAGACCCAGTACTTC.

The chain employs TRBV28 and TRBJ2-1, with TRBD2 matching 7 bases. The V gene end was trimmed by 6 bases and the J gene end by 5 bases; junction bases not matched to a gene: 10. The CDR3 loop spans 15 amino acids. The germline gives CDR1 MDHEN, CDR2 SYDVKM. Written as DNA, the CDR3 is TGTGCCAGCAGCCGCCCCAGCGGGGCTAACAATGAGCAGTTCTTC. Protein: CASSRPSGANNEQFF.

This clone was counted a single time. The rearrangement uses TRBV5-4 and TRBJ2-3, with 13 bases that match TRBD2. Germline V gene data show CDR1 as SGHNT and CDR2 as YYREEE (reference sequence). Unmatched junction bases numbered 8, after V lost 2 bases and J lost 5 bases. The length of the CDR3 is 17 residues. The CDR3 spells CASSFLTSGRAKDTQYF. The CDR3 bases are TGTGCCAGCAGCTTTCTCACTAGCGGGAGGGCCAAAGATACGCAGTATTTT.

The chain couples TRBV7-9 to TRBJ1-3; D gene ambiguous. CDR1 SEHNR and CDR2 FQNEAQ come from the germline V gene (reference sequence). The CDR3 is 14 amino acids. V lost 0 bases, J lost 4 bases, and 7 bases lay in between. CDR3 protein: CASSLATGGNTIYF. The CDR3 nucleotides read TGTGCCAGCAGCTTAGCGACGGGGGGAAACACCATATATTTT. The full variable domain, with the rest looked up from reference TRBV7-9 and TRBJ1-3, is DTGVSQNPRHKITKRGQNVTFRCDPISEHNRLYWYRQTLGQGPEFLTYFQNEAQLEKSRLLSDRFSAERPKGSFSTLEIQRTEQGDSAMYLCASSLATGGNTIYFGEGSWLTVV.

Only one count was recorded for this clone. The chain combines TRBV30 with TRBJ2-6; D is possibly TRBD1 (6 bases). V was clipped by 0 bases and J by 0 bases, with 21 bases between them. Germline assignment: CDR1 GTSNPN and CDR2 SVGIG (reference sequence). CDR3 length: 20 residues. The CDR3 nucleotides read TGTGCCTGGAGTGTACCCCGTTATCAGGGGTGGACCTCTGGGGCCAACGTCCTGACTTTC. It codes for CAWSVPRYQGWTSGANVLTF. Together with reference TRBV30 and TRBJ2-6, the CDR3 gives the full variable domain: SQTIHQWPATLVQPVGSPLSLECTVEGTSNPNLYWYRQAAGRGLQLLFYSVGIGQISSEVPQNLSASRPQDRQFILSSKKLLLSDSGFYLCAWSVPRYQGWTSGANVLTFGAGSRLTVL.

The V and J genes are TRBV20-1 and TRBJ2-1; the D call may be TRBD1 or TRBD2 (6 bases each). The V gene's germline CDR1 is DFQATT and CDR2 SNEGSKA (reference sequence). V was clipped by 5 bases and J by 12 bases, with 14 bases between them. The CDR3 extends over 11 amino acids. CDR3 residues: CSAYRQEGQFF. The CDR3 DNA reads TGCAGTGCTTATAGACAGGAGGGGCAGTTCTTC.

CDR3 nucleotide sequence: TGTGCCAGCAGTTCCCCGCGGCCCGACGGCAATCAGCCCCAGCATTTT. Translation: CASSSPRPDGNQPQHF. V is TRBV28 and J is TRBJ1-5, with unresolved D. This CDR3 region has 16 residues. V lost 4 bases and J 2 bases, leaving 15 bases between the germline ends. Germline CDR1 and CDR2: MDHEN and SYDVKM.

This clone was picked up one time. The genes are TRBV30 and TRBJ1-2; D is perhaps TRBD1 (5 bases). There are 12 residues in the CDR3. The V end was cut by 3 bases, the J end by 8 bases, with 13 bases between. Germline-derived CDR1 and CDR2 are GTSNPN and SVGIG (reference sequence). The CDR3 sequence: CAWRRGEEGYTF. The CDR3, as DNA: TGTGCCTGGAGAAGAGGGGAGGAGGGCTACACCTTC.

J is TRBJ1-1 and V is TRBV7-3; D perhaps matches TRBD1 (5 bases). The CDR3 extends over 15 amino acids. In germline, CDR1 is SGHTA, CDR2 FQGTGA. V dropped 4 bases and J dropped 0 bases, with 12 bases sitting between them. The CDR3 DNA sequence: TGTGCCAGCAGCTCCGGACACCTTATGAACACTGAAGCTTTCTTT. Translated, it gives CASSSGHLMNTEAFF.

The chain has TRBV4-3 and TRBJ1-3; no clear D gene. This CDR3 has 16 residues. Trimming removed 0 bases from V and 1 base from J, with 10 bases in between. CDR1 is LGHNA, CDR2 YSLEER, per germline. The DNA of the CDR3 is TGCGCCAGCAGCCAAGATTTCACGTCTTCTGGAAACACCATATATTTT. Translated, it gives CASSQDFTSSGNTIYF.

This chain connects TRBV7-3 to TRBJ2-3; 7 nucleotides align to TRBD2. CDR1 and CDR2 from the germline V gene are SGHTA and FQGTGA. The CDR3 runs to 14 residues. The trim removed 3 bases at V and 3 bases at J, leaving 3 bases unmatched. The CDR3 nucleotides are TGTGCCAGCAGCTTCGGACTAGGGACAGATACGCAGTATTTT. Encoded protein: CASSFGLGTDTQYF. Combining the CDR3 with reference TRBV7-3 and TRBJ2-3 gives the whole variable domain GAGVSQTPSNKVTEKGKYVELRCDPISGHTALYWYRQSLGQGPEFLIYFQGTGAADDSGLPNDRFFAVRPEGSVSTLKIQRTERGDSAVYLCASSFGLGTDTQYFGPGTRLTVL.

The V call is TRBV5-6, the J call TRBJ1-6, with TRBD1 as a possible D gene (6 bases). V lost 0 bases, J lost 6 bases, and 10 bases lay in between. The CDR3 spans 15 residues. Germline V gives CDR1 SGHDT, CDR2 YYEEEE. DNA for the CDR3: TGTGCCAGCAGCTTGGGTCCAGGGGTTAATTCACCCCTCCACTTT. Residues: CASSLGPGVNSPLHF.

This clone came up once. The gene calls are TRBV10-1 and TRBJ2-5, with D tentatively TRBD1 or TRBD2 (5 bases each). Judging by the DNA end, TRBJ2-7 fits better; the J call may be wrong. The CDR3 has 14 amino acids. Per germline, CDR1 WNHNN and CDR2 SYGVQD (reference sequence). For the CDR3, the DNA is TGCGCCAGCAGTGAGCTGGGACGTCCGGACGAGCAGTACTTC. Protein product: CASSELGRPDEQYF.